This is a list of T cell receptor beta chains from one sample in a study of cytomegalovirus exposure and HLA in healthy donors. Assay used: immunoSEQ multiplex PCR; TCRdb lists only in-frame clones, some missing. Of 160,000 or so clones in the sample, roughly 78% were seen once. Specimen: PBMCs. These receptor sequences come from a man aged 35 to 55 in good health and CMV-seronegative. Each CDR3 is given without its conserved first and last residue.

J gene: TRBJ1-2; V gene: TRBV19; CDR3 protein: ASNPRGIDGYT
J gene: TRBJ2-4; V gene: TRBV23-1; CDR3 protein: ASSPEGGKDGDYNIQY
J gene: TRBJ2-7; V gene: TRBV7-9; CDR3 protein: ASSLLGQHSYEQY
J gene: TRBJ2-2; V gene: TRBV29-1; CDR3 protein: SGAVWLAGGNTGELF
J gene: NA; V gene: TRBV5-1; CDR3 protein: ASSLWRDVSEQY
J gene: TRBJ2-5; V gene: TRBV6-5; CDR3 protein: ATQTSGSETQY
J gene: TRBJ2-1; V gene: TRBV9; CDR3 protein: ASSASGGEQF
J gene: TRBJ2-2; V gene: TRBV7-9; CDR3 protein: ASSLKGQGATGELF
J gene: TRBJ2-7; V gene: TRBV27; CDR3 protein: AGVGGVSYEQY
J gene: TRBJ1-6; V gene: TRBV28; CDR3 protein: ASIVASTHSPLH
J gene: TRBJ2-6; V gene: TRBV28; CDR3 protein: ASTRQDYGANVLT
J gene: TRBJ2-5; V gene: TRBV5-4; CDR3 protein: ASSPVGPTREQY
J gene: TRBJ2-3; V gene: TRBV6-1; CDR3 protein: ASSARDQGAQDTQY
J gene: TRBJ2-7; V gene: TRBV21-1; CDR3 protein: ASSKDGRADYEQY
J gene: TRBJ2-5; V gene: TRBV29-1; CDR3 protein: SVEGLAGEGVLVSETQY
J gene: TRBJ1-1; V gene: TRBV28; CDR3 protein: ASSLVGSTEAF
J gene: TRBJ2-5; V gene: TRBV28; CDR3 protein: ASTIAGALLGPETQY
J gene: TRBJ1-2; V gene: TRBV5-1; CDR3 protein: ASSRDRANYGYT
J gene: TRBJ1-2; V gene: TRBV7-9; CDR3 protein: SSSLGVDLLRYGYT
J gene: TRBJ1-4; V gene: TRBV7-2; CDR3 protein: ASSPTGSGEKLF
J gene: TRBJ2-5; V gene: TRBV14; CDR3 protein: ASSPRQGREETQY
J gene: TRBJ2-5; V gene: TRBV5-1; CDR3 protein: ASSLAPGSHQETQY
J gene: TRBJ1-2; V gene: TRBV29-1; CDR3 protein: SVEDTGGYGYT
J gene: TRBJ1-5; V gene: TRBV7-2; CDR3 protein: ASSPTTGMRQPQH
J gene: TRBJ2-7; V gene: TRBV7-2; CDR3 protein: ASSLRSTGQGVQY
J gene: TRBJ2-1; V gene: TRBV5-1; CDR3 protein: ASSLRTGGRNEQF
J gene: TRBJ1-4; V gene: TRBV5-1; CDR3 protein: ASRHGTLATNEKLF
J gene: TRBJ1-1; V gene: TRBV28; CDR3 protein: ASSLPGTEAF
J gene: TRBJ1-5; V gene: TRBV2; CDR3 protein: ASSRGNQPQH
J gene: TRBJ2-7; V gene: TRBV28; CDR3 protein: ASSFPRAGGGEQY
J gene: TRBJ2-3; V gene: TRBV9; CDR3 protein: ASSGQQTVGSSTDTQY
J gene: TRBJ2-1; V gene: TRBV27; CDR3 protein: ASSAFSGYNEQF
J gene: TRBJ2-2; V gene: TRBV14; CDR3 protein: ASGRRGGGELF
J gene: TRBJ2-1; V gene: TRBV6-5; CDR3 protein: ASLPTGAAYNEQF
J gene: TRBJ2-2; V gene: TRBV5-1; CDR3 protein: ASSFSEVGELF
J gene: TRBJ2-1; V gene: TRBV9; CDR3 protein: ASSVVGIASYNEQF
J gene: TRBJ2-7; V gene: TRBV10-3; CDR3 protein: AIREEVGREQY
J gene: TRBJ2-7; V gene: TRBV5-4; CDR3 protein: ASSPRTGSNHEQY
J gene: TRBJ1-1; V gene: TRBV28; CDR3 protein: ASREWGREGTEAF
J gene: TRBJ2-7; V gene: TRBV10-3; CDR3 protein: AISHNRDRATTTYEQY
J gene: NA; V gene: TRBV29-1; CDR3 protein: SVEAPTGLSLYEQY
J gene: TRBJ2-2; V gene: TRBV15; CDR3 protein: ATSKGAVMNTGELF
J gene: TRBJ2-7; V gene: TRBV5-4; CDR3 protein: ASSSIGAGPAYEQY
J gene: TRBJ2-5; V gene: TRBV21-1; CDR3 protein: ASLTGAQY
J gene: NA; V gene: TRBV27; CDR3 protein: ASSLSGDEQY
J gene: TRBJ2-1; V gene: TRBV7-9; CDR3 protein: SSGQGASQL
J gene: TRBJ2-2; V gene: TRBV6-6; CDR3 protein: ASRLQGGELF